The source of this TCR beta chain is a study of glioma-infiltrating T cells. Across the study: Before surgery, glioma patients received dexamethasone for at most six days.

This clonotype was recorded at least ten times. As yet, its antigen is unknown. TCR alpha and beta CDR3 regions were amplified from RNA using iRepertoire nested multiplex PCR. For one-step reverse transcription and amplification, roughly 95-400 ng of tissue mRNA or PBMC total RNA was used. TCRdb ran MiXCR on the multiplex PCR reads and lists one entry per CDR3 protein. This sample has about 400,000 distinct CDR3 sequences, with roughly two fifths found just once. Trimming shortened V by 6 bases and J by 7 bases, and 19 bases separated the two germline ends. Germline-derived CDR1 and CDR2 are DFQATT and SNEGSKA (reference sequence). The length of the CDR3 is 13 residues. General study results and limits: Signature shared blood CDR3 motifs were enriched in low-divergence and depleted in high-divergence patients. Above-expected tissue-blood divergence occurred in all gliomas, most in low-grade ones.

The receptor comes from a human donor with low-grade glioma or glioblastoma, undergoing nonglioma brain surgery, or in good health (not recorded which). Sequences were obtained from glioma tissue, nonneoplastic brain tissue, or PBMCs (not recorded which). The J gene is TRBJ2-7, the V gene TRBV20-1; D ambiguous. The CDR3: CSAGTPGPREQYF. In nucleotides, the CDR3 is TGCAGTGCCGGAACACCGGGCCCTCGGGAGCAGTACTTC.